This T cell receptor (beta chain) emerged from a study of shared clonotypes between healthy human individuals. All donors were Caucasian adults living in Nashville, Tennessee. Remarks on this clone: Antigen unknown.

Findings and limits, study-wide: Clonotypes which were not shared had lower generation probabilities than clonotypes that all four donors shared. Generally, naive subsets came out with larger estimated richness than memory subsets.

The method was immunoSEQ multiplex PCR; TCRdb's version includes in-frame clones alone and lacks a portion of them. Of roughly 680,000 clones detected, 55% to 75% appear once; the ten largest clones hold about 1.7%. The ends were cut back, 3 bases at V and 5 bases at J, with 10 bases in the middle. CDR3 size: 14 residues. CDR1 and CDR2 from the germline V gene are SGHAT and FQNNGV. The sequence came from a woman aged 25 to 39 in good health. The sequencing sample was made of memory CD4+ T cells sorted from blood. As to subset: CD45RA-negative fraction. V gene TRBV11-2 combines with J gene TRBJ2-2; D not certain. The DNA for the CDR3 is TGTGCCAGCAGCTTGCAGGTGGCGACCGGGGAGCTGTTTTTT. Its protein is CASSLQVATGELFF.